The 21 T cell receptor beta chains given below trace back to one sample, sequenced in a study of shared clonotypes between healthy human individuals. The protocol was immunoSEQ multiplex PCR, while the TCRdb copy is restricted to in-frame clones and leaves out a portion. In the table there are approximately 1,500,000 clones, roughly 96% of which are singletons. Source material: naive CD4+ T cells sorted from blood. Subset: CD45RA+ positively selected. Receptor source: a man aged 25 to 40 in good health.

This chain joins TRBV5-4 and TRBJ2-1; 8 nucleotides agree with TRBD2. The length of the CDR3 is 15 residues. V trimming: 4 bases; J trimming: 7 bases; junction bases outside the gene matches: 10. CDR1 SGHNT and CDR2 YYREEE come from the germline V gene (reference sequence). The CDR3 DNA reads TGTGCCAGCAGCCCTATGAGCGGGAGTAAAAATGAGCAGTTCTTC. Translated: CASSPMSGSKNEQFF.

The gene calls are TRBV28 and TRBJ1-1, with D perhaps matching TRBD1 (5 bases). The CDR3 contains 14 residues. The V and J ends lost 3 bases and 5 bases respectively, with 13 bases between them. In germline, CDR1 is MDHEN, CDR2 SYDVKM. Here the CDR3 DNA reads TGTGCCAGCAGTTTCACTCAGGGCATGACTGAAGCTTTCTTT. Translation gives CASSFTQGMTEAFF.

The chain joins TRBV7-2 to TRBJ2-7; D may be TRBD1 or TRBD2 (5 bases each). CDR1 and CDR2 from the germline V gene are SGHTA and FQGNSA. The V end was cut by 7 bases, the J end by 11 bases, with 21 bases between. The CDR3 covers 13 residues. CDR3 DNA: TGTGCCAGCAAGGACAAAACCTACGCGAGGGAGTACTTC. It yields the protein CASKDKTYAREYF.

The chain recombines TRBV6-5 with TRBJ1-1; TRBD1 might be the D (6 bases). The length of the CDR3 is 14 residues. From germline, CDR1 is MNHEY and CDR2 SVGAGI. The ends were cut back, 7 bases at V and 5 bases at J, with 17 bases in the middle. The CDR3 spells CASNLRGFETEAFF. The CDR3 DNA is TGTGCCAGCAACCTTAGGGGGTTTGAGACTGAAGCTTTCTTT.

With respect to this clone: The sample holds other DNA sequences that translate to the same CDR3. This chain uses TRBV28 with TRBJ1-1; D call uncertain. The length of the CDR3 is 12 residues. Trimming shortened V by 3 bases and J by 3 bases, and 5 bases separated the two germline ends. Germline V gene lookup returns CDR1 MDHEN and CDR2 SYDVKM. CDR3 sequence: CASSFPYTEAFF. The CDR3 DNA follows: TGTGCCAGCAGTTTTCCGTACACTGAAGCTTTCTTT.

V gene TRBV5-4 combines with J gene TRBJ2-7; 9 bases line up with TRBD1. The CDR3 covers 15 residues. With 2 bases clipped from V and 2 bases from J, the junction kept 5 bases outside the gene matches. Germline V gene lookup returns CDR1 SGHNT and CDR2 YYREEE (reference sequence). Here the CDR3 DNA reads TGTGCCAGCAGCTTTTCCGGGACAGGGACCTACGAGCAGTACTTC. This translates into CASSFSGTGTYEQYF.

This sequence joins TRBV7-2 and TRBJ2-1; 8 nucleotides line up with TRBD2. Losses at the gene ends were 6 bases for V and 9 bases for J; bases not matched to a gene: 16. In germline, CDR1 is SGHTA, CDR2 FQGNSA. The CDR3 contains 16 residues. CDR3 DNA sequence: TGTGCCAGCAGAAAAAGGGGGGTGGCGGGAGGCACTGAGCAGTTCTTC. Protein sequence: CASRKRGVAGGTEQFF.

J is TRBJ2-1 and V is TRBV4-2; D is unresolved. V lost 1 base to trimming and J lost 6 bases, with 10 bases between them. The CDR3 consists of 14 residues. The germline gives CDR1 LGHNA, CDR2 YNFKEQ. Here the CDR3 reads CASSQAIVPNEQFF. Written as DNA, the CDR3 is TGTGCCAGCAGCCAAGCAATAGTACCCAATGAGCAGTTCTTC.

The rearrangement joins TRBV9 to TRBJ1-3, with D perhaps matching TRBD1 (6 bases). The V gene lost 3 bases and the J gene lost 3 bases, with 10 bases spanning the gap. The CDR3 consists of 14 residues. Germline V gene data show CDR1 as SGDLS and CDR2 as YYNGEE. In DNA, the CDR3 is TGTGCCAGCAGCGAAGGGGGTTATGGAAACACCATATATTTT. Residues: CASSEGGYGNTIYF.

The chain has TRBV11-2 and TRBJ1-1; no firm D call. The germline CDR1 and CDR2 sequences are SGHAT and FQNNGV. Trimming stripped 4 bases from V and 1 base from J, with 7 bases between. This CDR3 is built from 13 residues. CDR3 in amino acids: CASSSPANTEAFF. The CDR3, as DNA: TGTGCCAGCAGCTCTCCAGCGAACACTGAAGCTTTCTTT.

The chain joins TRBV11-2 to TRBJ2-1; no firm D call. CDR1 SGHAT and CDR2 FQNNGV come from the germline V gene. CDR3 length: 15 amino acids. Trimming cost V 4 bases and J 1 base, with 11 bases left between them. CDR3 loop: CASSSGPKSYNEQFF. CDR3 nucleotide sequence: TGTGCCAGCAGCTCCGGGCCGAAATCCTACAATGAGCAGTTCTTC.

The rearrangement links TRBV28 to TRBJ2-4; 7 bases are shared with TRBD1. Germline values: CDR1 MDHEN, CDR2 SYDVKM. This CDR3 is built from 17 residues. Unmatched junction bases numbered 11, after V lost 2 bases and J lost 4 bases. CDR3 sequence: CASSLETRRDRKNIQYF. The CDR3 DNA follows: TGTGCCAGCAGTTTAGAGACTCGAAGGGACAGAAAAAACATTCAGTACTTC.

The genes are TRBV5-4 and TRBJ2-1, with D possibly TRBD2 on 5 matching bases. The CDR3 is 16 residues long. The germline CDR1 and CDR2 sequences are SGHNT and YYREEE (reference sequence). V shed 0 bases and J shed 0 bases, with 10 bases lying between them. The CDR3 spells CASSLERRSSYNEQFF. In DNA form, the CDR3 reads TGTGCCAGCAGCTTGGAACGGAGGAGCTCCTACAATGAGCAGTTCTTC.

The V and J genes are TRBV27 and TRBJ1-1, with D perhaps matching TRBD1 (6 bases). Germline values: CDR1 MNHEY, CDR2 SMNVEV (reference sequence). V gave up 7 bases and J gave up 8 bases, with 20 bases separating them. The CDR3 is made up of 14 amino acids. Written as DNA, the CDR3 is TGTGCCAGCACCAGGGGCCCAGGGGCGCGCGAAGCTTTCTTT. It specifies CASTRGPGAREAFF.

The V call is TRBV29-1, the J call TRBJ1-1; D might be TRBD1 (5 bases). V lost 7 bases to trimming and J lost 5 bases, with 14 bases between them. The CDR3 covers 12 residues. The V gene's germline CDR1 is SQVTM and CDR2 ANQGSEA. The CDR3 coding sequence is TGCAGCGCTAGCCGGGGGGGAACTGAAGCTTTCTTT. Translation gives CSASRGGTEAFF.

This clone was seen just once. The V gene is TRBV15, the J gene TRBJ1-4; 7 bases match TRBD1. This CDR3 spans 19 amino acids. Per the germline V gene, CDR1 is LNHNV and CDR2 is YYDKDF (reference sequence). The V and J ends lost 1 base and 6 bases, in that order; junction bases with no gene match: 17. CDR3 residues: CATSRGVAGGFNIDEKLFF. CDR3 DNA: TGTGCCACCAGCAGAGGGGTCGCAGGGGGGTTTAATATAGATGAAAAACTGTTTTTT.

The CDR3 coding sequence is TGTGCCAGCAGCTGGGACAGGGGGCTGGAGACCCAGTACTTC. Its translation is CASSWDRGLETQYF. This chain joins TRBV11-1 and TRBJ2-5; 12 bases are a match to TRBD1. Germline CDR1 SGHAT, CDR2 FQDESV (reference sequence). Losses at the gene ends were 4 bases for V and 5 bases for J; bases not matched to a gene: 2. The length of the CDR3 is 14 residues.

The chain carries TRBV28 and TRBJ2-7; possible D gene TRBD2, 6 bases. CDR1 is MDHEN and CDR2 is SYDVKM in the germline V gene. The V and J ends lost 7 bases and 2 bases respectively, with 12 bases between them. CDR3 length equals 13 residues. DNA for the CDR3: TGTGCCAGCAACGGCGGGAAGACCTACGAGCAGTACTTC. Its protein product is CASNGGKTYEQYF.

As regards this clone: Other DNA sequences in the same sample also yield this CDR3. The rearrangement uses TRBV20-1 and TRBJ1-2, with D uncertain. Germline V gene data show CDR1 as DFQATT and CDR2 as SNEGSKA (reference sequence). CDR3 length equals 10 residues. The V end was cut by 3 bases, the J end by 8 bases, with 7 bases between. CDR3 DNA sequence: TGCAGTGCTAGGGATGGAGGCTACACCTTC. It is translated as CSARDGGYTF.

This chain uses TRBV7-3 with TRBJ2-7; 8 positions match TRBD1. Germline CDR1 is SGHTA and CDR2 is FQGTGA. There are 15 residues in the CDR3. J gave up 2 bases and V 5 bases, and 8 bases lay outside the gene matches. The CDR3 protein is CASSPQGAQAYEQYF. The CDR3 DNA follows: TGTGCCAGCAGCCCTCAGGGGGCTCAGGCCTACGAGCAGTACTTC.

The V gene is TRBV9, the J gene TRBJ1-2, with D unclear. CDR1 SGDLS and CDR2 YYNGEE come from the germline V gene. The ends were cut back, 3 bases at V and 1 base at J, with 13 bases in the middle. The CDR3 consists of 15 residues. The CDR3 DNA reads TGTGCCAGCAGCGCCAAGGGAGAGCTTAACTATGGCTACACCTTC. As protein: CASSAKGELNYGYTF.